Each of the 2 T cell receptor beta chains below was sequenced from the same sample in a study of T cell repertoires in cytomegalovirus infection. TCRdb processed the reads anew with MiXCR; each CDR3 protein has one entry. The sample holds fewer than 300,000 distinct CDR3 sequences, roughly 24% seen once. The sample was PBMCs. All receptors derive from a human donor in good health (CMV status not recorded). Some clones in this sample may be carry-over from other donors' samples.

This clonotype was counted ten times or more. The chain joins TRBV12-3 or TRBV12-4 to TRBJ2-3, with D hard to call. V was cut by 3 bases and J by 2 bases, with 12 bases left in between. The CDR3 covers 15 residues. The CDR3 spells CASSLLVSNTDTQYF. In DNA, the CDR3 is TGTGCCAGCAGTTTGCTGGTTTCGAACACAGATACGCAGTATTTT.

The chain uses TRBV6-1 and TRBJ2-1, with D possibly being TRBD1 (6 bases). This CDR3 is 14 amino acids long. Trimming took off 6 bases at V and 3 bases at J, with 12 bases between the two ends. Germline-derived CDR1 and CDR2 are MNHNS and SASEGT. CDR3 region: CASRQNRDYNEQFF. In DNA form, the CDR3 reads TGTGCCAGCAGGCAAAACAGGGACTACAATGAGCAGTTCTTC.